This entry describes one T cell receptor beta chain. Repertoires were generated with immunoSEQ multiplex PCR, while TCRdb's copy carries only in-frame clones and drops some. The table lists 200,000 to 250,000 clones, roughly 85% of them singletons. The germline V gene encodes CDR1 SGHRS and CDR2 YFSETQ. Trimming took off 4 bases at V and 2 bases at J, with 19 bases between the two ends. The CDR3 extends over 16 amino acids. The sample comes from a study of blood T cell repertoires in COVID-19. Material: peripheral blood. This TCR came from a woman aged 65 to 85 with COVID-19, enrolled during active disease. The chain carries TRBV5-1 and TRBJ2-7; D is possibly TRBD2 (5 bases). The CDR3: CASSPSPGFSTYEQYF. The CDR3, as DNA: TGCGCCAGCAGCCCATCACCGGGATTCTCTACCTACGAGCAGTACTTC.